This T cell receptor beta chain is from a study of blood T cell repertoires in COVID-19. Study-level background: The United States, Italy and Spain were the sources of the acute and convalescent COVID-19 samples.

Clones were read by immunoSEQ multiplex PCR, and TCRdb kept only the in-frame ones, dropping some. This sample carries about 240,000 clones, 80% to 90% of them seen once, and the ten largest clones take approximately 4.5%. The clonotype was recovered from a woman in her 70s with acute or convalescent COVID-19. Sequencing was carried out using peripheral blood.

The CDR3 protein is CATSRGDRGNLGNQPQHF. The CDR3 DNA reads TGTGCCACCAGCAGAGGAGACAGGGGAAACTTGGGCAATCAGCCCCAGCATTTT. The chain recombines TRBV15 with TRBJ1-5, with TRBD1 matching 8 bases. The CDR3 loop spans 18 amino acids. V lost 1 base, J lost 2 bases, and 10 bases stayed unmatched. Germline loops: CDR1 LNHNV, CDR2 YYDKDF (reference sequence).